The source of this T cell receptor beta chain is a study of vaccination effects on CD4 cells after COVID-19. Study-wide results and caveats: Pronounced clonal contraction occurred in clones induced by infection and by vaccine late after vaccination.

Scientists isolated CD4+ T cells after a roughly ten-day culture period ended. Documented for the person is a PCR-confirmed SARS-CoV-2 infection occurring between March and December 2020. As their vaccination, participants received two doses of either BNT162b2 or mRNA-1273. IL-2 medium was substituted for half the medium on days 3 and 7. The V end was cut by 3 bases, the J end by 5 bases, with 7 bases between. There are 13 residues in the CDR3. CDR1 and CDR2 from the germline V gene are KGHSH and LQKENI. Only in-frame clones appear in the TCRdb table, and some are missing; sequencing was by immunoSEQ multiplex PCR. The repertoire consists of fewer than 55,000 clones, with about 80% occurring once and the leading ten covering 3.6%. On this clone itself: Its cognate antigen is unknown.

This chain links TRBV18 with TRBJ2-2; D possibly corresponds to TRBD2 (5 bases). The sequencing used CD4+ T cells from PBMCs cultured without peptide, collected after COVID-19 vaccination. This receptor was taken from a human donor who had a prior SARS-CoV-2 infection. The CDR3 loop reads CASSPGVTGELFF. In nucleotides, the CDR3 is TGTGCCAGCTCACCGGGAGTAACCGGGGAGCTGTTTTTT.